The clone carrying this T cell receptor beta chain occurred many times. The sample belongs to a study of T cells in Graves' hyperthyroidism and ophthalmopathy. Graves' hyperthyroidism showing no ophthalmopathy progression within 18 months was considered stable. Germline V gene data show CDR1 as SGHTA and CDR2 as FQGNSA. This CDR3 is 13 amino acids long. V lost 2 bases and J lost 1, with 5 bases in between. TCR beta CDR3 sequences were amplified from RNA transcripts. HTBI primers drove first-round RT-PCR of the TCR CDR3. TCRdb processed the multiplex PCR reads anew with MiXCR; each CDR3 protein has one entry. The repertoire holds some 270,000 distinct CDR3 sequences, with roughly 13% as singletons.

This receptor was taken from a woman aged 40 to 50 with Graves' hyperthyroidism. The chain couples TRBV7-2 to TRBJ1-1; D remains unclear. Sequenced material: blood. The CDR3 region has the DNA TGTGCCAGCAGCTTACCGTCGAACACTGAAGCTTTCTTT. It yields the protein CASSLPSNTEAFF.